This passage covers 30 T cell receptor beta chains from one sample sequenced in a study of blood T cell repertoires in COVID-19. The repertoire was sequenced with immunoSEQ multiplex PCR; TCRdb's copy has only in-frame clones and lacks some. The data show over 110,000 clones, about 80% seen once. The source material was PBMCs or T cells enriched from blood (not recorded which). These receptors all stem from a man aged 50 to 59 in a cohort exposed to, infected with or recovered from COVID-19 (not recorded which).

This clone was observed a handful of times. The chain recombines TRBV6-5 with TRBJ1-1; D might be TRBD1 (5 bases). V dropped 7 bases and J dropped 5 bases, with 8 bases sitting between them. This CDR3 is built from 11 residues. CDR1 is MNHEY, CDR2 SVGAGI, per germline. CDR3 nucleotide sequence: TGTGCCAGCACGCAGGGAACTGAAGCTTTCTTT. It encodes CASTQGTEAFF.

As to this clone: This specimen includes other DNA sequences encoding the same CDR3. The J gene is TRBJ2-2, the V gene TRBV3-1 (or the pseudogene TRBV3-2); TRBD2 matches 15 bases. The CDR3 consists of 19 residues. Germline trimming cut 6 bases from V and 2 bases from J; bases unmatched to any gene: 10. CDR1 and CDR2 from the germline V gene are LGHDT and YNNKEL (reference sequence). This chain's CDR3 is CASSDPGLAGGTNTGELFF. CDR3 bases: TGTGCCAGCAGTGATCCGGGACTAGCGGGGGGAACCAACACCGGGGAGCTGTTTTTT.

This clone has just one count. The chain combines TRBV28 with TRBJ2-5; the D gene is possibly TRBD2 (5 bases). Germline CDR1 is MDHEN and CDR2 is SYDVKM. This CDR3 has 14 residues. V was cut by 5 bases and J by 5 bases, with 15 bases left in between. CDR3 nucleotide sequence: TGTGCCAGCAGTAAACCCGCTAGCCCGGAGACCCAGTACTTC. Translating gives CASSKPASPETQYF.

This CDR3 is CASSLNVQAGGSNYGYTF. The CDR3 region has the DNA TGTGCCAGCAGCTTAAATGTCCAGGCCGGGGGTTCTAACTATGGCTACACCTTC. The chain links TRBV7-2 to TRBJ1-2; possible D gene TRBD1, 5 bases. Germline V lookup: CDR1 SGHTA, CDR2 FQGNSA. With 2 bases removed from V and 0 bases from J, the gap between germline ends came to 19 bases. The CDR3 is 18 amino acids.

This chain uses TRBV12-3 or TRBV12-4 with TRBJ1-1, with D hard to call. The CDR3 has 11 amino acids. V lost 10 bases, J lost 4 bases, and 10 bases lay in between. The CDR3 DNA sequence: TGTGCCACCCGGAGAGGCACTGAAGCTTTCTTT. This translates into CATRRGTEAFF.

V is TRBV28 and J is TRBJ1-1, with D perhaps matching TRBD1 (6 bases). This CDR3 contains 14 residues. Between the trimmed V and J ends, which lost 5 bases and 5 bases, there was a span of 15 bases. CDR1 is MDHEN, CDR2 SYDVKM, per germline. The CDR3 bases are TGTGCCAGCAGTGCCCACAGGGAGGGGACTGAAGCTTTCTTT. It specifies CASSAHREGTEAFF.

The chain is built from TRBV9 and TRBJ1-5; 7 bases line up with TRBD1. Germline CDR1 and CDR2: SGDLS and YYNGEE. The CDR3 consists of 15 residues. The V segment lost 4 bases and the J segment 0 bases; nucleotides outside the gene matches: 4. Here the CDR3 reads CASSPTGNSNQPQHF. The CDR3 DNA follows: TGTGCCAGCAGCCCGACAGGGAATAGCAATCAGCCCCAGCATTTT.

This chain's CDR3 is CASSRQGGEKLFF. CDR3 sequence (DNA): TGTGCCAGTAGTCGGCAGGGCGGTGAAAAACTGTTTTTT. J is TRBJ1-4 and V is TRBV19; D may be TRBD1 (5 bases). The V and J ends lost 5 bases and 7 bases respectively, with 11 bases between them. The CDR3 extends over 13 amino acids. CDR1 LNHDA and CDR2 SQIVND come from the germline V gene (reference sequence).

The gene calls are TRBV4-1 and TRBJ1-4; no definite D call. Trimming shortened V by 4 bases and J by 3 bases, and 12 bases separated the two germline ends. CDR1 is MGHRA, CDR2 YSYEKL, per germline. There are 15 residues in the CDR3. The CDR3 sequence is CASSRGSASNEKLFF. CDR3 bases: TGCGCCAGCAGCCGCGGATCTGCCTCTAATGAAAAACTGTTTTTT.

This rearrangement joins TRBV19 to TRBJ1-5, with D unresolved. The V end lost 10 bases, the J end lost 2 bases, and 18 bases lay between the germline ends. Germline CDR1 reads LNHDA; CDR2 reads SQIVND (reference sequence). The CDR3 has 15 residues. The DNA for the CDR3 is TGTGCCACCCTCAAAGGTGACCTAGGCAATCAGCCCCAGCATTTT. Amino acid sequence: CATLKGDLGNQPQHF.

This clone came up once. This rearrangement joins TRBV7-2 to TRBJ2-3, with 8 bases identical to TRBD1. The CDR3 has 15 residues. Germline CDR1 SGHTA, CDR2 FQGNSA. The V segment lost 5 bases and the J segment 4 bases; nucleotides outside the gene matches: 8. The CDR3 coding sequence is TGTGCCAGCAGCCCACAGGGGGGATTGTCAGATACGCAGTATTTT. Translating gives CASSPQGGLSDTQYF.

The table lists this clone with a count of one. This sequence joins TRBV30 and TRBJ1-2; D is uncertain. V lost 2 bases, J lost 7 bases, and 14 bases lay in between. Germline lookup yields CDR1 GTSNPN and CDR2 SVGIG (reference sequence). CDR3 size: 13 residues. The CDR3 here is CAWSLGVSGGYTF. CDR3 nucleotide sequence: TGTGCCTGGAGTCTCGGGGTGTCCGGTGGCTACACCTTC.

V is TRBV7-2 and J is TRBJ1-4; D remains unclear. Germline values: CDR1 SGHTA, CDR2 FQGNSA. The CDR3 extends over 13 amino acids. V was clipped by 3 bases and J by 4 bases, with 6 bases between them. Here the CDR3 reads CASSLSLNEKLFF. In nucleotides, the CDR3 is TGTGCCAGCAGCTTGAGTCTTAATGAAAAACTGTTTTTT.

This clone occurred a few times. The gene calls are TRBV10-3 and TRBJ1-1, with unresolved D. Germline V lookup: CDR1 ENHRY, CDR2 SYGVKD. The CDR3 loop spans 16 amino acids. Trimming cost V 0 bases and J 5 bases, with 16 bases left between them. CDR3 loop: CAISESSRGSGTEAFF. In DNA, the CDR3 is TGTGCCATCAGTGAGTCGTCCCGGGGAAGCGGGACTGAAGCTTTCTTT.

This clone was counted many times. This specimen includes other DNA sequences encoding the same CDR3. The rearrangement links TRBV19 to TRBJ2-7; 10 bases agree with TRBD1. This CDR3 is built from 13 residues. Unmatched junction bases numbered 3, after V lost 6 bases and J lost 4 bases. Germline assignment: CDR1 LNHDA and CDR2 SQIVND (reference sequence). CDR3 DNA sequence: TGTGCCAGTAGCAGGGACAGGGGTTACGAGCAGTACTTC. Translating it yields CASSRDRGYEQYF.

This clone was counted only a few times. V and J are TRBV6-5 and TRBJ1-2; D may be TRBD1 (6 bases). The germline CDR1 and CDR2 sequences are MNHEY and SVGAGI. The ends were cut back, 4 bases at V and 0 bases at J, with 15 bases in the middle. This CDR3 is 16 amino acids long. The CDR3 DNA is TGTGCCAGCAGTTCCCGGGACACCCTAGCTAACTATGGCTACACCTTC. Translation: CASSSRDTLANYGYTF.

The gene calls are TRBV30 and TRBJ2-3; 8 nucleotides agree with TRBD2. CDR1 is GTSNPN, CDR2 SVGIG, per germline (reference sequence). The CDR3 is made up of 15 amino acids. Germline trimming cut 0 bases from V and 4 bases from J; bases unmatched to any gene: 6. CDR3 in DNA: TGTGCCTGGAGTGTCGGGGGGGGTGGGGCAGATACGCAGTATTTT. This sequence encodes CAWSVGGGGADTQYF.

V gene TRBV27 combines with J gene TRBJ1-1; D is unclear. CDR1 and CDR2 (germline): MNHEY, SMNVEV (reference sequence). This CDR3 is built from 13 residues. V was cut by 0 bases and J by 5 bases, with 7 bases left in between. CDR3 sequence reads: CASSLSSRTEAFF. The DNA for the CDR3 is TGTGCCAGCAGTTTATCGAGTAGAACTGAAGCTTTCTTT.

The chain employs TRBV3-1 (or the pseudogene TRBV3-2) and TRBJ2-7, with TRBD1 matching 7 bases. The ends lost 3 bases at V and 0 bases at J; junction bases unmatched: 5. The CDR3 spans 15 residues. CDR1 is LGHDT, CDR2 YNNKEL, per germline (reference sequence). CDR3 protein: CASSHDRAVSYEQYF. The CDR3 DNA reads TGTGCCAGCAGCCATGACAGGGCAGTCTCCTACGAGCAGTACTTC.

Written as DNA, the CDR3 is TGTGCCAGCAGCGGAGGGGTAGCGGGAGAAGGTACGCAGTATTTT. Amino acids: CASSGGVAGEGTQYF. The chain joins TRBV9 to TRBJ2-3; TRBD2 matches at 9 bases. The germline V gene encodes CDR1 SGDLS and CDR2 YYNGEE. Trimming at V came to 3 bases and at J to 8 bases, leaving 10 bases not matched to a gene. This CDR3 is built from 15 residues.

This sequence joins TRBV27 and TRBJ2-1; TRBD1 might be the D (6 bases). The germline CDR1 and CDR2 sequences are MNHEY and SMNVEV (reference sequence). The V gene lost 6 bases and the J gene lost 4 bases, with 19 bases spanning the gap. There are 16 residues in the CDR3. CDR3 region: CASSRAGSRGYNEQFF. The CDR3 DNA follows: TGTGCCAGCAGCCGAGCAGGGAGCAGGGGTTACAATGAGCAGTTCTTC.

This clone was picked up a small number of times. The V and J genes are TRBV7-2 and TRBJ2-7; D not resolved. The CDR3 totals 12 residues. Trimming cost V 4 bases and J 0 bases, with 4 bases left between them. Germline V gives CDR1 SGHTA, CDR2 FQGNSA. CDR3 loop: CASSSPSYEQYF. Written as DNA, the CDR3 is TGTGCCAGCAGCTCTCCCTCCTACGAGCAGTACTTC.

The chain is built from TRBV5-1 and TRBJ1-2, with D perhaps matching TRBD1 (5 bases). Trimming cost V 0 bases and J 4 bases, with 10 bases left between them. The CDR3 has 14 amino acids. CDR1 and CDR2 from the germline V gene are SGHRS and YFSETQ. CDR3 residues: CASSLVQGSYGYTF. In DNA form, the CDR3 reads TGCGCCAGCAGCTTGGTGCAGGGAAGCTATGGCTACACCTTC.

CDR3 nucleotides: TGTGCCAGCAGCCCGACTAGCGGGGGCTACAATGAGCAGTTCTTC. Translation gives CASSPTSGGYNEQFF. The genes are TRBV11-3 and TRBJ2-1; 12 nucleotides align to TRBD2. Germline V gene lookup returns CDR1 SGHNT and CDR2 YENEEA. With V trimmed by 5 bases and J by 3 bases, 2 bases remained unmatched. The CDR3 has 15 residues.

CDR3 amino acids: CASRLGQVNEKLFF. In DNA form, the CDR3 reads TGTGCCAGCAGACTGGGACAGGTTAATGAAAAACTGTTTTTT. This rearrangement joins TRBV28 to TRBJ1-4, with 8 nucleotides matching TRBD1. This CDR3 is 14 amino acids long. The V segment lost 6 bases and the J segment 4 bases; nucleotides outside the gene matches: 4. Germline assignment: CDR1 MDHEN and CDR2 SYDVKM.

This chain joins TRBV6-1 and TRBJ2-7, with no clear D. CDR3 length: 13 amino acids. The ends were cut back, 2 bases at V and 3 bases at J, with 8 bases in the middle. Germline values: CDR1 MNHNS, CDR2 SASEGT. CDR3 loop: CASSESRYYEQYF. Written as DNA, the CDR3 is TGTGCCAGCAGTGAATCCCGGTACTACGAGCAGTACTTC.

The chain combines TRBV11-2 with TRBJ1-2; 9 bases align to TRBD1. The germline gives CDR1 SGHAT, CDR2 FQNNGV. The CDR3 spans 13 residues. With 4 bases clipped from V and 7 bases from J, the junction kept 4 bases outside the gene matches. CDR3 bases: TGTGCCAGCAGCTCCTGGGACAGGGCTGGCTACACCTTC. It encodes CASSSWDRAGYTF.

This clone was seen just once. This sequence joins TRBV6-5 and TRBJ2-1; weak D call: TRBD2 (6 bases). From germline, CDR1 is MNHEY and CDR2 SVGAGI. The CDR3 loop spans 14 amino acids. Trimming pared 4 bases from V and 1 base from J, leaving 8 bases between. The DNA for the CDR3 is TGTGCCAGCAGTTTTCGGGGGTCCTACAATGAGCAGTTCTTC. Translated, it gives CASSFRGSYNEQFF.

The V call is TRBV18, the J call TRBJ1-2, with 11 positions matching TRBD1. Trimming took 5 bases from V and 5 from J; bases not matched to a gene: 4. The CDR3 is 14 amino acids. The germline gives CDR1 KGHSH, CDR2 LQKENI. Here the CDR3 reads CASSADRGHYGYTF. CDR3 sequence (DNA): TGTGCCAGCTCAGCGGACAGGGGGCATTATGGCTACACCTTC.

The V call is TRBV25-1, the J call TRBJ1-4; D not certain. The V end lost 1 base, the J end lost 8 bases, and 14 bases lay between the germline ends. Germline V gene sequence: CDR1 MGHDK, CDR2 SYGVNS. The CDR3 length is 15 residues. Here the CDR3 DNA reads TGTGCCAGCAGTGAATCCGGCCTGGAGAGGGAAAAACTGTTTTTT. This encodes CASSESGLEREKLFF.